The 28 T cell receptor beta chains below come from one sample, sequenced in a study of blood T cells in healthy people across ages. For the second PCR, which ran for roughly 6 to 12 cycles, a sample-barcoded 5' primer and a J-beta primer mix were used. TCRdb ran MiXCR on the 5' RACE reads and lists one entry per CDR3 protein. The sample shows some 940,000 distinct CDR3 sequences, almost 30% of them seen only once. These same data were also listed under a study on T cells of mothers and their children.

Sequencing was carried out using blood. These receptors were collected from a woman in her thirties or forties in good health.

The sample holds many counts of this clonotype. V usage is TRBV7-3 and J usage is TRBJ2-5; perhaps TRBD2 as D (5 bases). Between the trimmed V and J ends, which lost 5 bases and 7 bases, there was a span of 14 bases. Germline CDR1 reads SGHTA; CDR2 reads FQGTGA. This CDR3 contains 13 residues. The CDR3 sequence is CASSRGPEGTQYF. CDR3 sequence (DNA): TGTGCCAGCAGCCGAGGGCCTGAGGGGACCCAGTACTTC.

J is TRBJ2-1 and V is TRBV20-1; 10 positions agree with TRBD2. CDR1 is DFQATT, CDR2 SNEGSKA, per germline (reference sequence). This CDR3 has 14 residues. V trimming: 3 bases; J trimming: 6 bases; junction bases outside the gene matches: 5. The CDR3 DNA reads as TGCAGTGCTAGTTCTAGCGGGGGTGTCAATGAGCAGTTCTTC. It translates to CSASSSGGVNEQFF.

This clonotype was observed a few times. The chain employs TRBV12-3 or TRBV12-4 and TRBJ2-5; 8 bases are a match to TRBD1. This CDR3 comprises 15 residues. J lost 4 bases, V lost 3 bases, and 7 bases had no gene match. This chain's CDR3 is CASSFLSGGPETQYF. The CDR3 DNA sequence: TGTGCCAGCAGTTTTTTGTCAGGGGGCCCAGAGACCCAGTACTTC.

This clonotype was seen many times. Here the CDR3 reads CASSLGSGSYNEQFF. CDR3 coding DNA: TGCGCCAGCAGCTTGGGGTCAGGTTCCTACAATGAGCAGTTCTTC. J is TRBJ2-1 and V is TRBV5-1; D unclear. CDR1 is SGHRS, CDR2 YFSETQ, per germline. The CDR3 contains 15 residues. V was clipped by 0 bases and J by 1 base, with 8 bases between them.

This clonotype was detected many times. The chain combines TRBV5-6 with TRBJ2-6; D possibly corresponds to TRBD1 (6 bases). The CDR3 is made up of 17 amino acids. Germline CDR1 reads SGHDT; CDR2 reads YYEEEE. V was clipped by 3 bases and J by 0 bases, with 13 bases between them. The DNA of the CDR3 is TGTGCCAGCAGCTGGACGGGACACAGCTCTGGGGCCAACGTCCTGACTTTC. Protein: CASSWTGHSSGANVLTF.

This chain joins TRBV27 and TRBJ2-1; 7 bases are a match to TRBD2. The CDR3 has 19 amino acids. V was clipped by 0 bases and J by 9 bases; unmatched bases: 20. Germline lookup yields CDR1 MNHEY and CDR2 SMNVEV (reference sequence). The CDR3 here is CASSLSARRRGRDSTEQFF. The CDR3 nucleotides read TGTGCCAGCAGTTTATCGGCCCGTAGGCGGGGGAGAGATTCCACTGAGCAGTTCTTC.

Of note for this clonotype: This sequence may be a read error, since a much larger clone differs from it by one base. The chain uses TRBV11-1 and TRBJ2-7, with 13 bases identical to TRBD2. V lost 0 bases to trimming and J lost 7 bases; unmatched junction nucleotides: 15. This CDR3 has 19 residues. Germline values: CDR1 SGHAT, CDR2 FQDESV (reference sequence). The CDR3 is CASSLALGLAGTSYNEQYF. For the CDR3, the DNA is TGTGCCAGCAGCTTAGCGCTGGGACTAGCGGGGACGTCCTACAATGAGCAGTACTTC.

The rearrangement uses TRBV3-1 and TRBJ2-3; possibly TRBD1 for D (5 bases). With 3 bases removed from V and 2 bases from J, the gap between germline ends came to 9 bases. Germline assignment: CDR1 LGHDT and CDR2 YNNKEL (reference sequence). The CDR3 length is 14 residues. CDR3 protein: CASSHRAHTDTQYF. In DNA form, the CDR3 reads TGTGCCAGCAGCCACAGGGCCCACACAGATACGCAGTATTTT.

This clonotype appeared a few times. The chain has TRBV7-9 and TRBJ1-1, with a possible D match to TRBD1 (5 bases). In germline, CDR1 is SEHNR, CDR2 FQNEAQ (reference sequence). V lost 5 bases, J lost 1 base, and 11 bases lay in between. The CDR3 loop spans 14 amino acids. As DNA, the CDR3 is TGTGCCAGCAGCGCCGTCCAGGGGAACACTGAAGCTTTCTTT. Translated: CASSAVQGNTEAFF.

Of note for this clonotype: This may stem from a read error, because a much larger clone lies one nucleotide away. CDR3: CACSPPGVDGYTF. CDR3 bases: TGCGCCTGCAGCCCTCCGGGGGTAGATGGCTACACCTTC. The V and J genes are TRBV5-1 and TRBJ1-2; tentative D call: TRBD1 (5 bases). Germline CDR1 SGHRS, CDR2 YFSETQ. There are 13 residues in the CDR3.

This clonotype was found many times. The chain is built from TRBV6-4 and TRBJ2-3, with D perhaps matching TRBD1 (5 bases). The CDR3 sequence is 14 residues long. V dropped 2 bases and J dropped 0 bases, with 6 bases sitting between them. CDR1 MRHNA and CDR2 SNTAGT come from the germline V gene. The CDR3 loop is CASSDRGSTDTQYF. The CDR3 DNA reads TGTGCCAGCAGTGACAGGGGTAGCACAGATACGCAGTATTTT.

This clonotype was detected many times. The gene calls are TRBV12-3 or TRBV12-4 and TRBJ2-7, with unresolved D. This CDR3 spans 14 amino acids. Trimming removed 3 bases from V and 3 bases from J, with 12 bases in between. This CDR3 is CASSFNSLGYEQYF. The CDR3 DNA follows: TGTGCCAGCAGTTTTAATTCACTGGGCTACGAGCAGTACTTC.

This clonotype was counted ten times or more. The chain links TRBV20-1 to TRBJ2-5; TRBD2 might be the D (7 bases). Germline CDR1 is DFQATT and CDR2 is SNEGSKA (reference sequence). This CDR3 is 15 amino acids long. The V and J ends lost 0 bases and 5 bases respectively, with 16 bases between them. CDR3 region: CSARDIIGGRETQYF. The CDR3 bases are TGCAGTGCTAGAGATATTATCGGGGGGCGGGAGACCCAGTACTTC.

This clonotype was seen ten or more times. V and J are TRBV30 and TRBJ1-2; D possibly corresponds to TRBD1 (6 bases). Per the germline V gene, CDR1 is GTSNPN and CDR2 is SVGIG (reference sequence). Trimming shortened V by 4 bases and J by 6 bases, and 21 bases separated the two germline ends. The CDR3 sequence is 15 residues long. The CDR3 DNA is TGTGCCTGGACGTGGAGGGGGGCTGCGACGGATGGCTACACCTTC. Translation gives CAWTWRGAATDGYTF.

This clonotype was seen ten or more times. The chain carries TRBV7-2 and TRBJ2-1; D possibly uses TRBD1 or TRBD2 (6 bases each). The CDR3 is made up of 13 amino acids. V lost 4 bases and J lost 9, with 13 bases in between. The V gene's germline CDR1 is SGHTA and CDR2 FQGNSA. The CDR3: CASSSLRGGEQFF. The DNA of the CDR3 is TGTGCCAGCAGCTCCCTCAGGGGAGGTGAGCAGTTCTTC. Filled out from reference TRBV7-2 and TRBJ2-1, the complete variable domain reads GAGVSQSPSNKVTEKGKDVELRCDPISGHTALYWYRQSLGQGLEFLIYFQGNSAPDKSGLPSDRFSAERTGGSVSTLTIQRTQQEDSAVYLCASSSLRGGEQFFGPGTRLTVL.

The V gene is TRBV7-6, the J gene TRBJ2-3; D is possibly TRBD1 (5 bases). The CDR3 totals 15 residues. Germline-derived CDR1 and CDR2 are SGHVS and FNYEAQ. Trimming shortened V by 1 base and J by 3 bases, and 11 bases separated the two germline ends. This chain's CDR3 is CASSLEGTGTDTQYF. CDR3 in DNA: TGTGCCAGCAGCTTAGAAGGTACAGGAACAGATACGCAGTATTTT. The full variable domain, completed using reference TRBV7-6 and TRBJ2-3, is GAGVSQSPRYKVTKRGQDVALRCDPISGHVSLYWYRQALGQGPEFLTYFNYEAQQDKSGLPNDRFSAERPEGSISTLTIQRTEQRDSAMYRCASSLEGTGTDTQYFGPGTRLTVL.

This clonotype was observed a few times. This chain joins TRBV6-2 or TRBV6-3 and TRBJ2-1; TRBD1 is a possible D gene (6 bases). V lost 9 bases and J 0 bases, leaving 21 bases between the germline ends. The CDR3 totals 17 residues. Germline CDR1 is MNHEY and CDR2 is SVGEGT. The CDR3 is CASQYPTGLLSYNEQFF. DNA for the CDR3: TGTGCCAGTCAGTATCCGACAGGCTTGCTCTCCTACAATGAGCAGTTCTTC.

The sample holds one count of this clonotype. The V and J genes are TRBV7-6 and TRBJ1-3, with 11 bases lining up with TRBD1. CDR1 and CDR2 (germline): SGHVS, FNYEAQ. The CDR3 has 18 residues. V was pared by 5 bases and J by 2 bases, with 11 bases of the junction left unmatched. CDR3 loop: CASSASSGTGGPGNTIYF. The CDR3 DNA is TGTGCCAGCAGCGCAAGCTCCGGGACAGGGGGTCCTGGAAACACCATATATTTT.

The CDR3 sequence: CSVEDLVSTSAYNEQFF. In nucleotides, the CDR3 is TGCAGCGTTGAAGATCTGGTTTCGACTAGCGCTTACAATGAGCAGTTCTTC. The chain combines TRBV29-1 with TRBJ2-1; 8 nucleotides align to TRBD2. The CDR3 contains 17 residues. Trimming removed 0 bases from V and 4 bases from J; junction bases left unmatched: 11. Looked up from germline, CDR1 is SQVTM and CDR2 is ANQGSEA.

This clonotype was seen a handful of times. The chain couples TRBV24-1 to TRBJ2-3, with a weak D call TRBD1 (5 bases). CDR3 length: 15 residues. Germline V lookup: CDR1 KGHDR, CDR2 SFDVKD. The V end was cut by 6 bases, the J end by 3 bases, with 15 bases between. The CDR3 DNA follows: TGTGCCACCAGTCCAGGGCAAACTGGAACAGATACGCAGTATTTT. Amino acid sequence: CATSPGQTGTDTQYF.

The V call is TRBV12-3 or TRBV12-4, the J call TRBJ2-2; D is perhaps TRBD2 (6 bases). Trimming took 3 bases from V and 0 from J, leaving 11 bases between them. The CDR3 length is 16 residues. Written as DNA, the CDR3 is TGTGCCAGCAGTTTGGGCAGACTAGCGAACACCGGGGAGCTGTTTTTT. Encoded protein: CASSLGRLANTGELFF.

Only a few counts were recorded for this clonotype. This chain uses TRBV20-1 with TRBJ1-5; D gene unclear. Trimming stripped 6 bases from V and 1 base from J, with 13 bases between. This CDR3 region has 14 residues. Germline CDR1 is DFQATT and CDR2 is SNEGSKA (reference sequence). CDR3 region: CSAPEEGSNQPQHF. The CDR3 DNA is TGCAGTGCCCCTGAGGAGGGAAGCAATCAGCCCCAGCATTTT.

This clonotype was seen at least ten times. The genes are TRBV19 and TRBJ1-2; D gene unclear. Germline lookup yields CDR1 LNHDA and CDR2 SQIVND (reference sequence). Trimming shortened V by 9 bases and J by 3 bases, and 11 bases separated the two germline ends. There are 12 residues in the CDR3. CDR3 in amino acids: CASRTGDYGYTF. The CDR3 DNA is TGTGCCAGCAGAACGGGAGACTATGGCTACACCTTC.

As for this clonotype: This may come from a read error, since a much larger clone is one base off. The V and J genes are TRBV7-6 and TRBJ2-7, with no clear D. CDR1 is SGHVS and CDR2 is FNYEAQ in the germline V gene. There are 13 residues in the CDR3. The CDR3 protein is CASSFQSYNERYF. In nucleotides, the CDR3 is TGTGCCAGCAGCTTCCAATCCTACAATGAGCGGTACTTC.

This rearrangement joins TRBV7-2 to TRBJ2-7; D may match TRBD1 or TRBD2 (5 bases each). V lost 4 bases and J lost 12, with 16 bases in between. The CDR3 covers 12 residues. Looked up from germline, CDR1 is SGHTA and CDR2 is FQGNSA. The CDR3 is CASSSPGTSPYF. In nucleotides, the CDR3 is TGTGCCAGCAGCTCCCCTGGGACCTCTCCGTACTTC.

This clonotype was counted ten times or more. The chain carries TRBV7-2 and TRBJ2-7, with TRBD2 identical over 10 bases. This CDR3 contains 17 residues. The J segment lost 1 base and the V segment lost 1 base, leaving 7 bases of the junction unmatched. Germline values: CDR1 SGHTA, CDR2 FQGNSA. This chain's CDR3 is CASSLGRLAGSSYEQYF. The CDR3 DNA is TGTGCCAGCAGCTTAGGCCGACTAGCGGGTTCATCCTACGAGCAGTACTTC.

J is TRBJ1-1 and V is TRBV18; D perhaps matches TRBD1 (5 bases). This CDR3 is 14 amino acids long. V was clipped by 5 bases and J by 0 bases, with 10 bases between them. Germline lookup yields CDR1 KGHSH and CDR2 LQKENI. In DNA form, the CDR3 reads TGTGCCAGCTCAACACAGGAGCTGAACACTGAAGCTTTCTTT. Translated, it gives CASSTQELNTEAFF.

The chain recombines TRBV12-3 or TRBV12-4 with TRBJ2-7; 15 bases are a match to TRBD2. The CDR3 has 17 residues. The ends lost 6 bases at V and 7 bases at J; junction bases unmatched: 13. The CDR3 DNA reads as TGTGCCAGCAGGTCGGGACTAGCGGGGGGCCCCTTCGGTGAGCAGTACTTC. As protein: CASRSGLAGGPFGEQYF.